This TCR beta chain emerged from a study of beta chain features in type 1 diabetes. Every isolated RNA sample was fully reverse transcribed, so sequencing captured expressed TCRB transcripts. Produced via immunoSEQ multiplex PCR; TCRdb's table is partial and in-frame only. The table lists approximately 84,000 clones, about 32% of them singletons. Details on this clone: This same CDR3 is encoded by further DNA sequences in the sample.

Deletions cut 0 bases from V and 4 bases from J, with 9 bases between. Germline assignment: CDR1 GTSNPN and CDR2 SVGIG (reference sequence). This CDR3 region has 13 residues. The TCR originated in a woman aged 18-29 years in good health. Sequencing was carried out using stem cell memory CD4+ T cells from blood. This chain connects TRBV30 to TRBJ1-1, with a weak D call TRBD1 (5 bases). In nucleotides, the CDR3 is TGTGCCTGGAGTGTCCAAGGGGTCACTGAAGCTTTCTTT. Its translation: CAWSVQGVTEAFF.